The entry below gives a single TCR beta chain sequence along with its context. The record originates from a study of CD8 T cells in Susac syndrome. Study as a whole: Patients with Susac syndrome were therapy-naive, taking corticosteroids, with some also receiving intravenous immunoglobulin, or taking intravenous immunoglobulin alone at the time their blood was drawn.

The germline CDR1 and CDR2 sequences are SGHTS and YDEGEE. V was clipped by 2 bases and J by 5 bases, with 16 bases between them. The CDR3 has 15 amino acids. RNA totalling roughly 0.5 to 1 ug underwent reverse transcription with random hexamers. It was immunoSEQ multiplex PCR that amplified TCR beta CDR3 across 54 Vbeta and 13 Jbeta. TCRdb redid the calling of the immunoSEQ multiplex PCR reads with MiXCR, one entry per CDR3 protein. The sample has about 180,000 distinct CDR3 sequences; approximately 94% are singletons. Sequencing was carried out using CD4+ T cells from PBMCs. The chain combines TRBV5-8 with TRBJ1-1, with a tentative D call TRBD1 (6 bases). This sequence originates from a human donor with Susac syndrome. DNA for the CDR3: TGTGCCAGCAGCTTATTCGGGGGGGCTCGGACTGAAGCTTTCTTT. This encodes CASSLFGGARTEAFF.